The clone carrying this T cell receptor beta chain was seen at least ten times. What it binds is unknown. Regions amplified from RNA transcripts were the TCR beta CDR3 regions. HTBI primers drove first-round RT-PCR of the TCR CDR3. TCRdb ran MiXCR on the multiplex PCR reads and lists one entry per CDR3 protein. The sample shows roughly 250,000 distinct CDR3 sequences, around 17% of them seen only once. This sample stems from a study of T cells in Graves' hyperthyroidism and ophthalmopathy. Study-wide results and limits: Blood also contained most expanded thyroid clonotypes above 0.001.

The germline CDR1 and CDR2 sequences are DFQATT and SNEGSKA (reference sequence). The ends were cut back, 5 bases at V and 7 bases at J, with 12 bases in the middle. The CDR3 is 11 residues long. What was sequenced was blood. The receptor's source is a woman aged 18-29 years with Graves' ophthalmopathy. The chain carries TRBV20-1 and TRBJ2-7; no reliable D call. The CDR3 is CSAWTGWEQYF. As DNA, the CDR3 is TGCAGTGCTTGGACGGGCTGGGAGCAGTACTTC.